This T cell receptor beta chain was sequenced for a study of T cells in Graves' hyperthyroidism and ophthalmopathy. There are a few counts of this clonotype. Amplification of TCR beta CDR3 regions was performed using RNA transcripts as template. The HTBI primer set was used in a first-round RT-PCR of the TCR CDR3. Using its own MiXCR run on the multiplex PCR reads, TCRdb lists one record per CDR3 protein. This sample has a few hundred thousand distinct CDR3 sequences, with 15% to 18% found just once. Looked up from germline, CDR1 is MGHDK and CDR2 is SYGVNS. The CDR3 is made up of 13 amino acids. Between the trimmed V and J ends, which lost 2 bases and 7 bases, there was a span of 6 bases.

The material sequenced was blood. This clonotype originated in a woman between 18 and 30 years old with Graves' hyperthyroidism that later progressed to Graves' ophthalmopathy. This chain joins TRBV25-1 and TRBJ1-6; no clear D gene. The CDR3 protein is CASSEMANSPLHF. The CDR3 DNA reads as TGTGCCAGCAGTGAAATGGCGAATTCACCCCTCCACTTT.